One sample yielded the 27 T cell receptor beta chains listed below, sequenced in a study of CD8 T cells in ankylosing spondylitis. Study results and limitations: There was a TCR beta motif, made of eight highly homologous variants, that appeared characteristic of ankylosing spondylitis blood.

No antigen has been assigned to these receptors. TCRdb independently ran MiXCR on the 5' RACE reads; one entry per CDR3 protein. The sample shows 500,000 to 550,000 distinct CDR3 sequences, about 13% of them seen only once. Sequencing was performed on blood, either unsorted or a sorted T cell fraction (not recorded which). Receptors originate from a male donor with ankylosing spondylitis.

This clonotype has a handful of counts. V gene TRBV3-1 combines with J gene TRBJ2-7; 12 bases match TRBD2. Germline CDR1 LGHDT, CDR2 YNNKEL (reference sequence). This CDR3 region has 14 residues. V lost 7 bases to trimming and J lost 7 bases; unmatched junction nucleotides: 8. The CDR3 coding sequence is TGTGCCAGCACGGCGGTCGGACTAGCGGGGGAGCAGTACTTC. Protein: CASTAVGLAGEQYF.

V and J are TRBV30 and TRBJ2-5, with D possibly being TRBD2 (6 bases). Trimming cost V 2 bases and J 0 bases, with 13 bases left between them. This CDR3 is built from 15 residues. In germline, CDR1 is GTSNPN, CDR2 SVGIG (reference sequence). DNA for the CDR3: TGTGCCTGGAGTCGTGGGACTTCGTACCAAGAGACCCAGTACTTC. This encodes CAWSRGTSYQETQYF. The whole variable domain, remainder taken from reference TRBV30 and TRBJ2-5, is SQTIHQWPATLVQPVGSPLSLECTVEGTSNPNLYWYRQAAGRGLQLLFYSVGIGQISSEVPQNLSASRPQDRQFILSSKKLLLSDSGFYLCAWSRGTSYQETQYFGPGTRLLVL.

The sample holds many counts of this clonotype. One end of the junction does not line up with germline, which may come from a read error. This rearrangement joins TRBV5-1 to TRBJ2-1, with 13 bases fitting TRBD2. Germline-derived CDR1 and CDR2 are SGHRS and YFSETQ. The CDR3 has 15 amino acids. The CDR3 region is CASSSGLAGYNEQFF. The CDR3 bases are TGTGCCAGCAGCTCGGGACTAGCGGGATACAATGAGCAGTTCTTC.

This clonotype was seen a handful of times. The CDR3 DNA reads TGCAGTGCGCCCTCCGGGACAGAACAAGAGACCCAGTACTTC. Protein product: CSAPSGTEQETQYF. The rearrangement uses TRBV20-1 and TRBJ2-5, with 7 nucleotides matching TRBD1. The germline gives CDR1 DFQATT, CDR2 SNEGSKA (reference sequence). The trim removed 6 bases at V and 2 bases at J, leaving 9 bases unmatched. This CDR3 is 14 amino acids long.

Ten or more counts support this clonotype. This sequence joins TRBV5-1 and TRBJ1-2; 8 bases are shared with TRBD1. Germline CDR1 is SGHRS and CDR2 is YFSETQ. This CDR3 is built from 15 residues. V shed 4 bases and J 8 bases; nucleotides not matched to a gene: 13. In DNA form, the CDR3 reads TGCGCCAGCAGCGAGATAATGACAGGGGCCGGCGGCTACACCTTC. The encoded protein is CASSEIMTGAGGYTF.

This clonotype has only a few counts. J is TRBJ2-3 and V is TRBV12-3 or TRBV12-4; D remains unclear. This CDR3 is built from 15 residues. V shed 8 bases and J shed 4 bases, with 19 bases lying between them. The CDR3 region has the DNA TGTGCCAGCGTACCTTCGACCGTTGCGGCAGATACGCAGTATTTT. It yields the protein CASVPSTVAADTQYF.

This sequence joins TRBV7-9 and TRBJ1-4; unclear D gene. The CDR3 is 15 amino acids. V lost 3 bases and J lost 5, with 13 bases in between. Germline V gene lookup returns CDR1 SEHNR and CDR2 FQNEAQ (reference sequence). CDR3 in DNA: TGTGCCAGCAGCTTCCCCTCGGGCAAGAATGAAAAACTGTTTTTT. Residues: CASSFPSGKNEKLFF.

The sample holds a few counts of this clonotype. This sequence joins TRBV20-1 and TRBJ2-1; weak D call: TRBD1 (5 bases). Trimming pared 3 bases from V and 9 bases from J, leaving 18 bases between. Germline V gene data show CDR1 as DFQATT and CDR2 as SNEGSKA (reference sequence). The CDR3 extends over 14 amino acids. DNA for the CDR3: TGCAGTGCTAGTTGGCAGGGAATAGTCGTTGAGCAGTTCTTC. Amino acids: CSASWQGIVVEQFF.

This clonotype was seen a handful of times. The CDR3 bases are TGTGCCAGTAGTTATTCCAAGGCCAGGGGGATGTATGGCTACACCTTC. Translation: CASSYSKARGMYGYTF. The rearrangement links TRBV19 to TRBJ1-2; TRBD1 matches at 7 bases. V gave up 5 bases and J gave up 5 bases; unmatched junction bases: 14. Germline values: CDR1 LNHDA, CDR2 SQIVND (reference sequence). The CDR3 loop spans 16 amino acids.

This clonotype was picked up many times. V and J are TRBV7-9 and TRBJ1-6; D unclear. Germline lookup yields CDR1 SEHNR and CDR2 FQNEAQ (reference sequence). CDR3 size: 13 residues. V gave up 4 bases and J gave up 9 bases, with 10 bases separating them. The CDR3, as DNA: TGTGCCAGCAGCTCCTCCATGGCTTCACCCCTCCACTTT. Protein: CASSSSMASPLHF.

The genes are TRBV5-1 and TRBJ2-2; perhaps D is TRBD1 or TRBD2 (5 bases each). Germline loops: CDR1 SGHRS, CDR2 YFSETQ. Trimming shortened V by 4 bases and J by 6 bases, and 22 bases separated the two germline ends. CDR3 length: 17 residues. The CDR3, as DNA: TGCGCCAGCAGCCAGAACCGGGGCCAAAGTCGCGCCGGGGAGCTGTTTTTT. Translated: CASSQNRGQSRAGELFF.

At least ten counts were recorded for this clonotype. The V call is TRBV29-1, the J call TRBJ2-1; TRBD1 aligns across 8 bases. CDR3 size: 15 residues. The germline V gene has CDR1 SQVTM and CDR2 ANQGSEA. The V gene end was trimmed by 4 bases and the J gene end by 2 bases; junction bases not matched to a gene: 7. The CDR3 loop is CSVGSRGHPYNEQFF. The CDR3, as DNA: TGCAGCGTTGGATCCAGGGGGCACCCCTACAATGAGCAGTTCTTC.

This sequence joins TRBV19 and TRBJ2-4; D possibly corresponds to TRBD1 (6 bases). The V gene lost 5 bases and the J gene lost 9 bases, with 17 bases spanning the gap. The CDR3 loop spans 14 amino acids. Germline values: CDR1 LNHDA, CDR2 SQIVND (reference sequence). CDR3: CASSEGRGSGIQYF. The CDR3 DNA sequence: TGTGCCAGTAGTGAGGGCAGGGGATCGGGCATTCAGTACTTC. The full variable domain, with the rest looked up from reference TRBV19 and TRBJ2-4, is DGGITQSPKYLFRKEGQNVTLSCEQNLNHDAMYWYRQDPGQGLRLIYYSQIVNDFQKGDIAEGYSVSREKKESFPLTVTSAQKNPTAFYLCASSEGRGSGIQYFGAGTRLSVL.

This clonotype was seen many times. The genes are TRBV5-1 and TRBJ2-5; tentative D call: TRBD1 (6 bases). The V end lost 0 bases, the J end lost 1 base, and 7 bases lay between the germline ends. Germline CDR1 reads SGHRS; CDR2 reads YFSETQ. The CDR3 sequence is 14 residues long. CDR3 in DNA: TGCGCCAGCAGCTTGGAGACAGGCCAAGAGACCCAGTACTTC. It codes for CASSLETGQETQYF.

In this sample, this clonotype turned up a few times. The V and J genes are TRBV13 and TRBJ2-7; D gene ambiguous. Between the trimmed V and J ends, which lost 1 base and 0 bases, there was a span of 10 bases. This CDR3 region has 15 residues. Germline lookup yields CDR1 PRHDT and CDR2 FYEKMQ (reference sequence). The CDR3 loop is CASSLEPLSSYEQYF. DNA for the CDR3: TGTGCCAGCAGCTTAGAACCCCTTAGCTCCTACGAGCAGTACTTC. Full variable domain (outside the CDR3, taken from reference TRBV13 and TRBJ2-7): AAGVIQSPRHLIKEKRETATLKCYPIPRHDTVYWYQQGPGQDPQFLISFYEKMQSDKGSIPDRFSAQQFSDYHSELNMSSLELGDSALYFCASSLEPLSSYEQYFGPGTRLTVT.

This clonotype occurred a few times. The V gene is TRBV20-1, the J gene TRBJ2-2, with 8 bases aligning to TRBD1. Germline-derived CDR1 and CDR2 are DFQATT and SNEGSKA (reference sequence). The CDR3 consists of 13 residues. This CDR3 is CGQGRANTGELFF. As DNA, the CDR3 is TGCGGACAGGGCAGGGCGAACACCGGGGAGCTGTTTTTT.

This clonotype was seen only a few times. This sequence joins TRBV7-9 and TRBJ2-7; D might be TRBD2 (5 bases). The germline V gene has CDR1 SEHNR and CDR2 FQNEAQ (reference sequence). This CDR3 has 11 residues. V was clipped by 6 bases and J by 4 bases, with 7 bases between them. CDR3 nucleotide sequence: TGTGCCAGCAGTAGGGAGTACGAGCAGTACTTC. It specifies CASSREYEQYF.

This clonotype has a handful of counts. An end of the junction does not agree with germline; a read error may underlie this. The chain is built from TRBV27 and TRBJ1-2; D is perhaps TRBD1 (6 bases). Germline V gene lookup returns CDR1 MNHEY and CDR2 SMNVEV (reference sequence). CDR3 length: 18 residues. For the CDR3, the DNA is TGTGCCAGCAGCTCACCCAAGGGGGGCCAGTCCCCTAAGTATGGCTACACCTTC. Protein sequence: CASSSPKGGQSPKYGYTF.

The chain links TRBV11-3 to TRBJ2-1; no firm D call. V lost 5 bases to trimming and J lost 0 bases, with 11 bases between them. Looked up from germline, CDR1 is SGHNT and CDR2 is YENEEA. This CDR3 has 15 amino acids. CDR3 nucleotides: TGTGCCAGCAGCCCAGGCCCTCCCTCCTACAATGAGCAGTTCTTC. Protein sequence: CASSPGPPSYNEQFF.

The chain couples TRBV24-1 to TRBJ2-1; 10 bases match TRBD2. The germline V gene encodes CDR1 KGHDR and CDR2 SFDVKD. The V gene end was trimmed by 4 bases and the J gene end by 4 bases; junction bases not matched to a gene: 6. CDR3 length equals 16 residues. The CDR3 DNA reads as TGTGCCACCAGTGACTGGGGGACTAGCGTGTACAATGAGCAGTTCTTC. This codes for CATSDWGTSVYNEQFF.

The J gene is TRBJ1-1, the V gene TRBV10-3, with D unclear. The CDR3 runs to 14 residues. Germline V lookup: CDR1 ENHRY, CDR2 SYGVKD. V was cut by 9 bases and J by 5 bases, with 19 bases left in between. CDR3 DNA sequence: TGTGCCATAAGAGTTTGGGGTTTTGAAACTGAAGCTTTCTTT. It translates to CAIRVWGFETEAFF.

The V call is TRBV19, the J call TRBJ1-2; D remains unclear. Germline V lookup: CDR1 LNHDA, CDR2 SQIVND (reference sequence). The CDR3 runs to 15 residues. V lost 7 bases, J lost 1 base, and 16 bases lay in between. CDR3 region: CASTTPRWSNYGYTF. The CDR3 region has the DNA TGTGCCAGTACCACTCCTAGGTGGAGTAACTATGGCTACACCTTC.

This clonotype was seen a handful of times. The CDR3 reads CASSHLDADEQFF. As DNA, the CDR3 is TGTGCCAGCAGCCACCTCGATGCGGATGAGCAGTTCTTC. The J gene is TRBJ2-1, the V gene TRBV3-1; no clear D. Germline V CDR1 and CDR2: LGHDT, YNNKEL (reference sequence). The V end lost 3 bases, the J end lost 8 bases, and 11 bases lay between the germline ends. This CDR3 has 13 residues.

CDR3 bases: TGCAGCGCTTCCGGGACAGGGAGCTCTGGGGCCAACGTCCTGACTTTC. It encodes CSASGTGSSGANVLTF. The rearrangement uses TRBV29-1 and TRBJ2-6; 9 bases map to TRBD1. Germline values: CDR1 SQVTM, CDR2 ANQGSEA. Trimming cost V 7 bases and J 0 bases; bases outside gene matches: 7. This CDR3 spans 16 amino acids.

This chain links TRBV11-2 with TRBJ1-2; D is uncertain. The V end was cut by 4 bases, the J end by 5 bases, with 11 bases between. Germline loops: CDR1 SGHAT, CDR2 FQNNGV. This CDR3 is built from 13 residues. The CDR3 coding sequence is TGTGCCAGCAGCTCACCAGCCGGTTATGGCTACACCTTC. This codes for CASSSPAGYGYTF.

This chain connects TRBV6-5 to TRBJ2-3; D remains unclear. The CDR3 runs 10 residues. The germline gives CDR1 MNHEY, CDR2 SVGAGI. The V and J ends lost 3 bases and 10 bases respectively, with 5 bases between them. The CDR3 region is CASSYPPQYF. CDR3 nucleotides: TGTGCCAGCAGTTATCCACCGCAGTATTTT.

This clonotype was observed a few times. The rearrangement uses TRBV19 and TRBJ1-1; 12 bases align to TRBD1. The CDR3 runs to 15 residues. V lost 5 bases to trimming and J lost 6 bases; unmatched junction nucleotides: 7. Germline CDR1 and CDR2: LNHDA and SQIVND (reference sequence). The CDR3 loop is CASSPGDRGHAEAFF. CDR3 DNA sequence: TGTGCCAGTAGTCCCGGGGACAGGGGGCATGCTGAAGCTTTCTTT.